Ten or more counts support the clone carrying this T cell receptor beta chain. The antigen remains undetermined. The data were taken from a study of T-cell reconstitution after alpha-beta-depleted transplantation in children. A TCRbeta library incorporating unique molecular identifiers was prepared. TCRdb reprocessed the PCR reads via MiXCR and lists one record per CDR3 protein. The repertoire consists of some 200,000 distinct CDR3 sequences, with about 8.7% occurring once and the leading ten covering 35%. With V trimmed by 1 base and J by 5 bases, 4 bases remained unmatched. Germline V gene lookup returns CDR1 MGHRA and CDR2 YSYEKL. The CDR3 consists of 14 residues. Study-wide results and caveats: Surviving recipient cells, namely T cells and thymic progenitors, were the source of high day-60 TCRbeta diversity in some patients. Reportedly, roughly two months post-transplant, alpha-beta T cells arose from several hundred expanded graft clones. It was newly produced T cells that mostly accounted for T-cell counts and diversity one year after transplant.

This sample comprised PBMCs, mostly from graft donor cells, obtained 360 days after TCRalphabeta/CD19-depleted stem cell transplant. The chain combines TRBV4-1 with TRBJ2-5, with TRBD1 matching over 7 bases. This sequence originates from a male patient between 2 and 10 years old who had a stem cell transplant for acute myeloid leukemia, so the T cells may come from the graft donor. CDR3 sequence (DNA): TGCGCCAGCAGCCAAGCAGACAGGGAGGAGACCCAGTACTTC. This encodes CASSQADREETQYF.